This T cell receptor (beta chain) was profiled in a study of human T cells and chemical hapten exposure. It was unfractionated whole blood from which total RNA was extracted. This clonotype was counted many times. The library attached unique molecular identifiers to individual cDNA molecules. A single record per CDR3 protein comes from TCRdb applying MiXCR to the reads. The sample includes roughly 120,000 distinct CDR3 sequences, 6.5% to 10% of them seen just once. This CDR3 is 14 amino acids long. Trimming took off 1 base at V and 4 bases at J, with 14 bases between the two ends. Germline V gene lookup returns CDR1 DFQATT and CDR2 SNEGSKA (reference sequence).

The rearrangement joins TRBV20-1 to TRBJ2-7; D possibly corresponds to TRBD2 (7 bases). Specimen: whole blood. This clonotype was obtained from a human donor in good health. Some clones in this sample may be carry-over from other donors' samples. This CDR3 reads CSARVAGAHYEQYF. CDR3 bases: TGCAGTGCTAGAGTCGCGGGGGCACATTACGAGCAGTACTTC.